These 9 T cell receptor beta chains share one sample of origin, sequenced in a study of Ad26.COV2.S vaccination and SARS-CoV-2 variants. As for treatment: roughly 18 received Ad26.COV2.S at low or high dose, single or two shots; 5 received placebo; per-sample allocation not given. Sampling occurred on day 63 after the first vaccine or placebo injection. Method: immunoSEQ multiplex PCR; TCRdb's copy keeps in-frame clones and lacks some. The table has about 410,000 clones, about 89% seen once; the top ten hold 1.9%. The sample was peripheral blood, taken in a trial of Ad26.COV2.S vaccine versus placebo. The receptor set was obtained from a person between 18 and 65 years old who received the Ad26.COV2.S COVID-19 vaccine or a placebo.

The rearrangement joins TRBV23-1 to TRBJ1-2; D uncertain. TRBV23-1 is labeled an ORF, and its function is uncertain. The CDR3 extends over 14 amino acids. V dropped 0 bases and J dropped 4 bases, with 9 bases sitting between them. The CDR3 DNA reads TGCGCCAGCAGTCAATCGGCCGGACCCTATGGCTACACCTTC. Amino acid sequence: CASSQSAGPYGYTF.

V is TRBV11-3 and J is TRBJ2-3; D possibly corresponds to TRBD2 (6 bases). The CDR3 loop spans 16 amino acids. The germline V gene encodes CDR1 SGHNT and CDR2 YENEEA. The V end was cut by 3 bases, the J end by 2 bases, with 15 bases between. CDR3 nucleotide sequence: TGTGCCAGCAGCTTTATGCGGGGATCAAACACAGATACGCAGTATTTT. Translation: CASSFMRGSNTDTQYF.

The genes are TRBV27 and TRBJ2-5; 12 bases are a match to TRBD2. The CDR3 is 16 amino acids. CDR1 is MNHEY and CDR2 is SMNVEV in the germline V gene (reference sequence). Trimming cost V 7 bases and J 5 bases; bases outside gene matches: 11. CDR3 nucleotide sequence: TGTGCCAGCACACCCGGGACTAGCGGGTTTTATGAGACCCAGTACTTC. Residues: CASTPGTSGFYETQYF.

This clone has a handful of counts. The chain employs TRBV6-5 and TRBJ2-7; TRBD1 agrees at 7 bases. Unmatched junction bases numbered 5, after V lost 6 bases and J lost 6 bases. CDR1 and CDR2 from the germline V gene are MNHEY and SVGAGI. The CDR3 extends over 12 amino acids. The CDR3 nucleotides read TGTGCCAGCAGGTCGACAGGGAGCGAGCAGTACTTC. Translating gives CASRSTGSEQYF.

The rearrangement links TRBV3-1 (or the pseudogene TRBV3-2) to TRBJ2-7, with D uncertain. The CDR3 consists of 17 residues. V was trimmed by 4 bases and J by 3 bases, leaving 22 bases between them. Germline V gives CDR1 LGHDT, CDR2 YNNKEL (reference sequence). CDR3 nucleotides: TGTGCCAGCAGCCGGAACCTCAGGTTAAACGAAGACTACGAGCAGTACTTC. As protein: CASSRNLRLNEDYEQYF.

The gene calls are TRBV5-5 and TRBJ1-1; 9 bases are shared with TRBD1. Trimming removed 3 bases from V and 4 bases from J; junction bases left unmatched: 4. This CDR3 contains 14 residues. Germline assignment: CDR1 SGHKS and CDR2 YYEKEE (reference sequence). In DNA form, the CDR3 reads TGTGCCAGCAGCTGGACAGGGGATGGCACTGAAGCTTTCTTT. Translation: CASSWTGDGTEAFF.

This sequence joins TRBV5-1 and TRBJ1-3, with D hard to call. Germline CDR1 reads SGHRS; CDR2 reads YFSETQ. Between the trimmed V and J ends, which lost 4 bases and 2 bases, there was a span of 13 bases. This CDR3 has 15 amino acids. The CDR3 sequence: CASSVDLGAGNTIYF. DNA of the CDR3: TGCGCCAGCAGCGTGGACCTTGGGGCTGGAAACACCATATATTTT.

V usage is TRBV4-1 and J usage is TRBJ2-5; TRBD2 aligns across 9 bases. This CDR3 has 15 amino acids. J was trimmed by 1 base and V by 1 base; bases with no gene match: 1. Germline-derived CDR1 and CDR2 are MGHRA and YSYEKL. The CDR3 sequence: CASSQVAGVQETQYF. The CDR3 nucleotides are TGCGCCAGCAGCCAAGTAGCGGGAGTCCAAGAGACCCAGTACTTC.

This clone occurred once. The CDR3 DNA reads as TGTGCCACCAGTGACCCCGGTACGCAGTATTTT. It encodes CATSDPGTQYF. The chain uses TRBV24-1 and TRBJ2-3; no clear D. Trimming pared 4 bases from V and 8 bases from J, leaving 6 bases between. The germline CDR1 and CDR2 sequences are KGHDR and SFDVKD. The CDR3 loop spans 11 amino acids.